The clone carrying this TCR beta chain has just a few counts. Documented time point: newly diagnosed GD, antithyroid drugs for less than 3 months. From RNA extracted from PBMCs, the TCR library was made. The source of the sample is a study of regulatory T cells in long-lasting Graves disease. Arm-PCR with iRepertoire HTBI primers amplified the CDR3 regions for these TCR beta libraries. Each CDR3 protein is one row after TCRdb ran MiXCR on the multiplex PCR reads. The data contain hundreds of thousands of distinct CDR3 sequences, around 17% of them singletons. From germline, CDR1 is LNHDA and CDR2 SQIVND (reference sequence). The CDR3 runs to 15 residues. Trimming shortened V by 3 bases and J by 1 base, and 13 bases separated the two germline ends. The data also belong to a second study, concerning T cells in Graves' hyperthyroidism and ophthalmopathy.

The receptor's source is a woman between 25 and 40 years old with Graves disease. The sequenced sample was peripheral blood mononuclear cells (PBMCs), obtained at new diagnosis, from a patient treated with antithyroid drugs. The chain combines TRBV19 with TRBJ2-7; D perhaps matches TRBD2 (6 bases). The CDR3 DNA is TGTGCCAGTAGTATTACGCGGGACCCTTCCTACGAGCAGTACTTC. This codes for CASSITRDPSYEQYF.